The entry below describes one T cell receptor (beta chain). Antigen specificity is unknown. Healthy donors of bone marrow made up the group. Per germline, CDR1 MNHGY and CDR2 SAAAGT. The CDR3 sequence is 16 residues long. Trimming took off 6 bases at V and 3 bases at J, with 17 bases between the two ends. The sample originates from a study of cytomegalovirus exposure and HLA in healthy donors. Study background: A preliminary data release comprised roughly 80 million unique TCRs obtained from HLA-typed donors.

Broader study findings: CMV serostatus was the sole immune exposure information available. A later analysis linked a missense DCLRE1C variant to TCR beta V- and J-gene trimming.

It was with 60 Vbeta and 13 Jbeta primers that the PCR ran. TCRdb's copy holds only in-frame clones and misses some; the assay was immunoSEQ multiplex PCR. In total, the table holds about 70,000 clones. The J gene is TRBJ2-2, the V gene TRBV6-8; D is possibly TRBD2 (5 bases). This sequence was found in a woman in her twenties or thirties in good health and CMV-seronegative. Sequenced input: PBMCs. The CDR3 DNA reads TGTGCCAGCAGGTGTCCCCCGCGGGTACACACCGGGGAGCTGTTTTTT. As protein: CASRCPPRVHTGELFF.